The next 13 T cell receptor beta chains were all read from a single sample in a study of shared T cell receptors in the human thymus. TCRdb's table, derived via immunoSEQ multiplex PCR, lists solely in-frame clones and lacks some. The top ten clones hold 0.0095% to 0.013% of a sample with 550,000 to 800,000 clones, 80% to 90% of them seen once. In addition, the sample was reused for a study of human thymus T cells.

Sequenced input: thymocytes. The receptors here all came from a girl less than two years old with a congenital heart defect.

V gene TRBV25-1 combines with J gene TRBJ1-2; D call uncertain. CDR3 length: 12 residues. V lost 2 bases and J lost 4, with 5 bases in between. Per the germline V gene, CDR1 is MGHDK and CDR2 is SYGVNS. The CDR3 DNA reads TGTGCCAGCAGTGAAGTGCGCTATGGCTACACCTTC. This translates into CASSEVRYGYTF.

The chain is built from TRBV27 and TRBJ1-2; the D gene is possibly TRBD1 (5 bases). The CDR3 loop spans 15 amino acids. Germline V lookup: CDR1 MNHEY, CDR2 SMNVEV (reference sequence). Trimming removed 6 bases at V and 5 bases at J, with 19 bases between. CDR3 protein: CASRAVDGHLYGYTF. The CDR3 nucleotides read TGTGCCAGCAGAGCTGTGGACGGACACCTTTATGGCTACACCTTC.

This clone was seen a few times. The chain uses TRBV23-1 and TRBJ1-6; perhaps TRBD1 as D (6 bases). TRBV23-1 is designated an ORF whose function remains uncertain. This CDR3 contains 23 residues. Trimming removed 3 bases from V and 0 bases from J, with 30 bases in between. This CDR3 reads CASSHVRGRGQKLLGSYNSPLHF. CDR3 DNA: TGCGCCAGCAGTCACGTTAGGGGCAGGGGACAAAAGCTTTTGGGCTCCTATAATTCACCCCTCCACTTT.

The chain recombines TRBV7-9 with TRBJ1-2; no clear D. Trimming pared 1 base from V and 0 bases from J, leaving 18 bases between. The CDR3 length is 18 residues. Germline CDR1 is SEHNR and CDR2 is FQNEAQ (reference sequence). The CDR3 DNA follows: TGTGCCAGCAGCTTAGGGTTATATGAGAAAGCCTCTAACTATGGCTACACCTTC. Its protein product is CASSLGLYEKASNYGYTF.

The V call is TRBV25-1, the J call TRBJ1-4; 7 nucleotides align to TRBD1. The germline gives CDR1 MGHDK, CDR2 SYGVNS. The CDR3 length is 13 residues. The ends lost 10 bases at V and 4 bases at J; junction bases unmatched: 6. The CDR3 spells CAIPRDSNEKLFF. CDR3 DNA: TGTGCCATCCCCCGGGACAGTAATGAAAAACTGTTTTTT. Based on the CDR3 plus reference TRBV25-1 and TRBJ1-4, the full variable domain is EADIYQTPRYLVIGTGKKITLECSQTMGHDKMYWYQQDPGMELHLIHYSYGVNSTEKGDLSSESTVSRIRTEHFPLTLESARPSHTSQYLCAIPRDSNEKLFFGSGTQLSVL.

The chain carries TRBV4-3 and TRBJ2-3; no clear D gene. Germline CDR1 and CDR2: LGHNA and YSLEER. Trimming cost V 1 base and J 3 bases, with 20 bases left between them. The CDR3 extends over 18 amino acids. DNA for the CDR3: TGCGCCAGCAGCCAAGTCTCGATTAGCCCTAATAAAACAGATACGCAGTATTTT. This codes for CASSQVSISPNKTDTQYF.

The J gene is TRBJ2-7, the V gene TRBV18, with D possibly TRBD2 on 6 matching bases. V lost 6 bases and J 0 bases, leaving 21 bases between the germline ends. The CDR3 runs 17 residues. CDR1 and CDR2 from the germline V gene are KGHSH and LQKENI. The chain's CDR3 is CASSPAFRDWSSYEQYF. For the CDR3, the DNA is TGTGCCAGCTCGCCGGCTTTCCGGGACTGGAGCTCCTACGAGCAGTACTTC.

The chain combines TRBV14 with TRBJ2-3; maybe TRBD2 (5 bases). Germline CDR1 reads SGHDN; CDR2 reads FVKESK. The CDR3 has 12 amino acids. Trimming cost V 5 bases and J 6 bases, with 9 bases left between them. Written as DNA, the CDR3 is TGTGCCAGCAGCAGCCCGGGGGATACGCAGTATTTT. It codes for CASSSPGDTQYF. The full variable domain, completed using reference TRBV14 and TRBJ2-3, is EAGVTQFPSHSVIEKGQTVTLRCDPISGHDNLYWYRRVMGKEIKFLLHFVKESKQDESGMPNNRFLAERTGGTYSTLKVQPAELEDSGVYFCASSSPGDTQYFGPGTRLTVL.

The V call is TRBV7-9, the J call TRBJ1-1; no definite D call. There are 15 residues in the CDR3. Germline V lookup: CDR1 SEHNR, CDR2 FQNEAQ (reference sequence). V lost 1 base, J lost 3 bases, and 12 bases lay in between. DNA of the CDR3: TGTGCCAGCAGCTTAGGTGGGGAGAAGTACACTGAAGCTTTCTTT. Its translation: CASSLGGEKYTEAFF.

V is TRBV7-2 and J is TRBJ2-1, with 12 bases aligning to TRBD2. V shed 5 bases, J shed 2 bases, and the junction held 7 bases outside the gene matches. CDR1 SGHTA and CDR2 FQGNSA come from the germline V gene. This CDR3 is built from 17 residues. CDR3 region: CASSTRLAGETYNEQFF. CDR3 DNA sequence: TGTGCCAGCAGCACCAGACTAGCGGGGGAGACCTACAATGAGCAGTTCTTC.

V usage is TRBV5-5 and J usage is TRBJ1-1, with 8 bases identical to TRBD1. The germline V gene has CDR1 SGHKS and CDR2 YYEKEE (reference sequence). There are 13 residues in the CDR3. The J segment lost 11 bases and the V segment lost 5 bases, leaving 11 bases of the junction unmatched. CDR3 sequence: CASSWTGRGSAFF. CDR3 sequence (DNA): TGTGCCAGCAGTTGGACAGGGAGGGGGTCCGCTTTCTTT.

J is TRBJ2-6 and V is TRBV19; perhaps TRBD1 as D (5 bases). From germline, CDR1 is LNHDA and CDR2 SQIVND (reference sequence). Trimming removed 2 bases at V and 4 bases at J, with 9 bases between. This CDR3 contains 15 residues. This CDR3 reads CASSISGYGANVLTF. The CDR3 DNA sequence: TGTGCCAGTAGTATATCAGGGTACGGGGCCAACGTCCTGACTTTC.

J is TRBJ2-5 and V is TRBV19; perhaps TRBD2 as D (5 bases). Germline CDR1 LNHDA, CDR2 SQIVND (reference sequence). The CDR3 length is 13 residues. Trimming removed 3 bases at V and 5 bases at J, with 10 bases between. The CDR3 DNA follows: TGTGCCAGTAGTATCCGGGGTCGGGAGACCCAGTACTTC. Amino acid sequence: CASSIRGRETQYF.